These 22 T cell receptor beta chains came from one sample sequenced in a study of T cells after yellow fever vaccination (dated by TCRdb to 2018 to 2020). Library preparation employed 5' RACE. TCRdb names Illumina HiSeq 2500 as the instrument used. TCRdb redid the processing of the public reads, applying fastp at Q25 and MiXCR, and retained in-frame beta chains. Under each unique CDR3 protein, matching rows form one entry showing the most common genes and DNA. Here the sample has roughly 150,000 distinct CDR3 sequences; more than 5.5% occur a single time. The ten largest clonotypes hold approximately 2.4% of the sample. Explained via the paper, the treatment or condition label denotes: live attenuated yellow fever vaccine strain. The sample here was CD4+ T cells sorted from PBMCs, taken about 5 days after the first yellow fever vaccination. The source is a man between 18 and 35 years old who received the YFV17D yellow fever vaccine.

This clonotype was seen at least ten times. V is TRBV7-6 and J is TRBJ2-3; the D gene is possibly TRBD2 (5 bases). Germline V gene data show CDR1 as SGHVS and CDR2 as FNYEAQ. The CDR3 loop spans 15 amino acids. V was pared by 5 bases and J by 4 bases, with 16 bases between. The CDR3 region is CASSTQQRVPDTQYF. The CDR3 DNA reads TGTGCCAGCAGCACACAACAGAGGGTCCCAGATACGCAGTATTTT.

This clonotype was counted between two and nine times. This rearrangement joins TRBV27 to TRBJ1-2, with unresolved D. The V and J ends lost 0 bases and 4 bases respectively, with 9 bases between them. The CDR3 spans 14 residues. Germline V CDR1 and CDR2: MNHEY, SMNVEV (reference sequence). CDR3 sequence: CASSLSWQSYGYTF. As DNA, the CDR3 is TGTGCCAGCAGTTTATCGTGGCAATCCTATGGCTACACCTTC.

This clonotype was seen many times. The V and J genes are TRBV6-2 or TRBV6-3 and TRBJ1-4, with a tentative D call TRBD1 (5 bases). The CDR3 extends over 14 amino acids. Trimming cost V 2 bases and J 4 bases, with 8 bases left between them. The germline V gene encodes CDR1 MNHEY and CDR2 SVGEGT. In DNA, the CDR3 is TGTGCCAGCAGTTACGGGGGGAGTAATGAAAAACTGTTTTTT. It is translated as CASSYGGSNEKLFF.

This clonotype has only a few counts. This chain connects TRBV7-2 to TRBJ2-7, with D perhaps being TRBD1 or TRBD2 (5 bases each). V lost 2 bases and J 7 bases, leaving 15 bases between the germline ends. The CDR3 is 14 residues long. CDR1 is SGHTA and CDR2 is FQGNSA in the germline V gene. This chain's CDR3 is CASSLFGTSREQYF. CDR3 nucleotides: TGTGCCAGCAGCTTATTCGGGACGTCTCGGGAGCAGTACTTC.

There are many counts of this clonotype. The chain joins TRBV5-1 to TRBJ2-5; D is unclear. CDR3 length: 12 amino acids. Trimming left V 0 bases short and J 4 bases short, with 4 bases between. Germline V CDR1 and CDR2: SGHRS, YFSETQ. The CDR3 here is CASSLVGETQYF. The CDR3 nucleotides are TGCGCCAGCAGCTTGGTAGGAGAGACCCAGTACTTC.

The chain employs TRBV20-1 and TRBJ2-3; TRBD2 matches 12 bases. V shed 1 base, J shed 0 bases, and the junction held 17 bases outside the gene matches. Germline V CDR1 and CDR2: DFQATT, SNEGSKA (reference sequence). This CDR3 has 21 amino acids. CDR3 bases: TGCAGTGCTAGAGCCTCGAGCCAACTAGCGGGGGGTTCCTCTAGCACAGATACGCAGTATTTT. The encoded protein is CSARASSQLAGGSSSTDTQYF.

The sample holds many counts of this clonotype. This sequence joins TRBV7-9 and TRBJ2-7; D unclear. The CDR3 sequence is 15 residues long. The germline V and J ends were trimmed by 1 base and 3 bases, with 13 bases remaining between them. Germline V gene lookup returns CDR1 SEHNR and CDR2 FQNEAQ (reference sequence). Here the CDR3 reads CASSLGSTGNYEQYF. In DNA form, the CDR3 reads TGTGCCAGCAGCTTAGGTTCGACTGGGAACTACGAGCAGTACTTC.

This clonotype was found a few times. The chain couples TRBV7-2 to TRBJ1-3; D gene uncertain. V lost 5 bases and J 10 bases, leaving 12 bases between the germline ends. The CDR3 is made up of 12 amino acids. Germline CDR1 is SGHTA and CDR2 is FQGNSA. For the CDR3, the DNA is TGTGCCAGCAGCAAGAGGGCCGGGACCATATATTTT. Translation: CASSKRAGTIYF.

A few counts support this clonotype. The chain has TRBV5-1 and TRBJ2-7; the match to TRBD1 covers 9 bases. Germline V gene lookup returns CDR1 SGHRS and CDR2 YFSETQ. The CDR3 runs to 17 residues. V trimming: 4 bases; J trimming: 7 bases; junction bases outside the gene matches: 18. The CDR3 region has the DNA TGCGCCAGCAGCCCAATACCGGGACAGGGTCCCGAGTGGGAGCAGTACTTC. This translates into CASSPIPGQGPEWEQYF.

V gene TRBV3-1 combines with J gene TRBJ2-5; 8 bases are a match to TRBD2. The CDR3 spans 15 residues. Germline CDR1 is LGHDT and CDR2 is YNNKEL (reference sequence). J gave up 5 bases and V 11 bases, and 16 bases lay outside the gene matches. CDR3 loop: CASCSRWGGGETQYF. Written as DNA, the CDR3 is TGTGCCTCCTGCTCCCGTTGGGGCGGGGGGGAGACCCAGTACTTC.

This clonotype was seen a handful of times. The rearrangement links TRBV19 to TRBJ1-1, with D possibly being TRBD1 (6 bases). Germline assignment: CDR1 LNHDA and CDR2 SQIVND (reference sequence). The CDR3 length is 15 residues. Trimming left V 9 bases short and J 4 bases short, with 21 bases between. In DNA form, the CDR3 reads TGTGCCAGCAGCCGGGACAACAAGGGCGGCACTGAAGCTTTCTTT. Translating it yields CASSRDNKGGTEAFF. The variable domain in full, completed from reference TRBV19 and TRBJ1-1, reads DGGITQSPKYLFRKEGQNVTLSCEQNLNHDAMYWYRQDPGQGLRLIYYSQIVNDFQKGDIAEGYSVSREKKESFPLTVTSAQKNPTAFYLCASSRDNKGGTEAFFGQGTRLTVV.

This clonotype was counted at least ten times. CDR3 residues: CATSDSRGPGVNTEAFF. The CDR3 nucleotides are TGTGCCACCAGTGATTCCCGGGGGCCCGGGGTGAACACTGAAGCTTTCTTT. This chain links TRBV24-1 with TRBJ1-1, with D maybe TRBD1 (6 bases). Trimming cost V 2 bases and J 0 bases, with 15 bases left between them. CDR3 size: 17 residues. Germline loops: CDR1 KGHDR, CDR2 SFDVKD.

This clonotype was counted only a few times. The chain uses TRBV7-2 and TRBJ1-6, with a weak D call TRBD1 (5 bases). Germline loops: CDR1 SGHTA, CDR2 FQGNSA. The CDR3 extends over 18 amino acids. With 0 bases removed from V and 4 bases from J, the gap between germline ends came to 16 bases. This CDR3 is CASSLAGPAFAYNSPLHF. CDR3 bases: TGTGCCAGCAGCTTAGCGGGGCCTGCCTTCGCTTATAATTCACCCCTCCACTTT.

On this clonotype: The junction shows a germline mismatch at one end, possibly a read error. This CDR3 reads CASGDLIRTPLHF. The CDR3 DNA follows: TGTGCCAGCGGTGATCTAATAAGGACACCCCTCCACTTT. The rearrangement links TRBV25-1 to TRBJ1-6; no firm D call. The CDR3 contains 13 residues. CDR1 MGHDK and CDR2 SYGVNS come from the germline V gene.

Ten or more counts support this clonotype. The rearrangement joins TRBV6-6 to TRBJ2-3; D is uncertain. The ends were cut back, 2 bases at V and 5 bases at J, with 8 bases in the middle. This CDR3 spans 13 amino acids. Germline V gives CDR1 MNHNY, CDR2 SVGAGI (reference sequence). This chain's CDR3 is CASSYPEQDTQYF. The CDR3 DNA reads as TGTGCCAGCAGTTACCCCGAACAAGATACGCAGTATTTT.

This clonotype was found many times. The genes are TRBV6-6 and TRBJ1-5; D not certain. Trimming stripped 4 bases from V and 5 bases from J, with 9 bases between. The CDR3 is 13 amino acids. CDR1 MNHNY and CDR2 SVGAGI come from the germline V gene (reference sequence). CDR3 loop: CASSSGWDQPQHF. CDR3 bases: TGTGCCAGCAGTTCGGGGTGGGATCAGCCCCAGCATTTT.

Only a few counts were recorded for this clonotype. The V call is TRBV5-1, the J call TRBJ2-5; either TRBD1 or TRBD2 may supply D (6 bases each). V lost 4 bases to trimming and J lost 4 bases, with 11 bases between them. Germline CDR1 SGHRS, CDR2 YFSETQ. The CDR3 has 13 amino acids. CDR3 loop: CASSRRGLETQYF. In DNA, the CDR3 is TGCGCCAGCAGCCGACGGGGGCTAGAGACCCAGTACTTC. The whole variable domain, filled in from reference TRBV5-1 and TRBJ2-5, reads KAGVTQTPRYLIKTRGQQVTLSCSPISGHRSVSWYQQTPGQGLQFLFEYFSETQRNKGNFPGRFSGRQFSNSRSEMNVSTLELGDSALYLCASSRRGLETQYFGPGTRLLVL.

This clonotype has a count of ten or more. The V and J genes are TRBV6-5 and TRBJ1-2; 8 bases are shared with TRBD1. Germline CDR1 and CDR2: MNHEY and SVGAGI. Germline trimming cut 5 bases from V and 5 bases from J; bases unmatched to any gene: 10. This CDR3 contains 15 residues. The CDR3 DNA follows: TGTGCCAGCAGTACTCAGACAGGGGAAGGATATGGCTACACCTTC. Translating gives CASSTQTGEGYGYTF.

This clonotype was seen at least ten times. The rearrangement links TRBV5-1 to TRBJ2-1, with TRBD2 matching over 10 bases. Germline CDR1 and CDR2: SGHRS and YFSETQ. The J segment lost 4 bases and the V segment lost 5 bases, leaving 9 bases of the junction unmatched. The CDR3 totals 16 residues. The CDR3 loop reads CASSPDTSGVYNEQFF. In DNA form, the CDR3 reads TGCGCCAGCAGTCCCGATACTAGCGGGGTGTACAATGAGCAGTTCTTC.

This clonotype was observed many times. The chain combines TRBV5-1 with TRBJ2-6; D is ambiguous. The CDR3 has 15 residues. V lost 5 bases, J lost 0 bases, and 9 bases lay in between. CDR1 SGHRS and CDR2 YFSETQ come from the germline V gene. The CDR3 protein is CASSPVPSGANVLTF. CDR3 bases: TGCGCCAGCAGTCCTGTTCCCTCTGGGGCCAACGTCCTGACTTTC.

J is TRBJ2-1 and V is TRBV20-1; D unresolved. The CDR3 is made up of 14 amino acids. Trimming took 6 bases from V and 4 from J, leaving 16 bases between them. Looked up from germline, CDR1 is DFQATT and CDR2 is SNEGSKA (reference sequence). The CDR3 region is CSAQAPGGYNEQFF. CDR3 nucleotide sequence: TGCAGTGCCCAGGCCCCGGGCGGATACAATGAGCAGTTCTTC.

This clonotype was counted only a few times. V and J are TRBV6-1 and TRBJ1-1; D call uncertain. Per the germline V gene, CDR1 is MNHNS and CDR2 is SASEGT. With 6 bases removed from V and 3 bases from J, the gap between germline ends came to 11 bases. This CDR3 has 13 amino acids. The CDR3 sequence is CASRNDGDTEAFF. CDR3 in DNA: TGTGCCAGCAGGAACGACGGGGACACTGAAGCTTTCTTT.